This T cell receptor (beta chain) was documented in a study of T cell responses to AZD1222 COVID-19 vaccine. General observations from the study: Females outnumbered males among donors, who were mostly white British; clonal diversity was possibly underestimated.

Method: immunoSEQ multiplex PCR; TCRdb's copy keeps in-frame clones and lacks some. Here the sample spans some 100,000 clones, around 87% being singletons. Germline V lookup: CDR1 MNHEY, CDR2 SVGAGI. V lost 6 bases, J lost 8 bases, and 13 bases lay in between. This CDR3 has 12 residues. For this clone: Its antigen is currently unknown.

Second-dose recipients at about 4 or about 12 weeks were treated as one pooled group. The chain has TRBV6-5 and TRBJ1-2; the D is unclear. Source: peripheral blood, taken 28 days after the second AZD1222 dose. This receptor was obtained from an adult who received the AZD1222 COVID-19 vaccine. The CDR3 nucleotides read TGTGCCAGCAGGGCGGATTGGGAGGGCTACACCTTC. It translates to CASRADWEGYTF.